These 8 T cell receptor beta chains came from one sample sequenced in a study of regulatory T cells in long-lasting Graves disease (dated by TCRdb to 2020 to 2023). Reading the label with the study, this specimen's time point is: newly diagnosed GD, antithyroid drugs for less than 3 months. For both TCR sequencing and RNA sequencing, RNA was extracted from PBMCs in TRIzol. Library creation used multiplex PCR. Sequenced using an Illumina HiSeq 4000. To build TCR beta libraries, CDR3 regions were amplified by Arm-PCR using iRepertoire HTBI primers. TCRdb reran the public reads through fastp at Q25 and MiXCR, keeping productive beta chains. Entries are consolidated by CDR3 protein sequence, retaining the most common genes and DNA. In this sample the table shows 250,000 or so distinct CDR3 sequences, 18% of which occur a single time. Approximately 14% of the sample comes from the top ten. The same specimen was also included in a second study, on T cells in Graves' hyperthyroidism and ophthalmopathy.

Sequenced material: peripheral blood mononuclear cells (PBMCs), taken at new diagnosis, from a patient treated with antithyroid drugs. The source is a woman aged 25 to 39 with Graves disease. Donor details come from another sample of the same person, matched by shared clones.

This clonotype was counted only a few times. This could be a read error, since a much larger clone is one nucleotide away. The chain joins TRBV9 to TRBJ1-2; 7 bases agree with TRBD1. This CDR3 contains 12 residues. V shed 7 bases and J 7 bases; nucleotides not matched to a gene: 7. CDR1 is SGDLS, CDR2 YYNGEE, per germline. The CDR3 loop is CASGTYRGGYTF. DNA of the CDR3: TGTGCCAGCGGCACCTACAGGGGTGGCTACACCTTC.

This clonotype appeared many times. The rearrangement joins TRBV7-9 to TRBJ1-6, with TRBD1 as a possible D gene (6 bases). CDR3 length: 17 residues. CDR1 is SEHNR, CDR2 FQNEAQ, per germline (reference sequence). V lost 5 bases to trimming and J lost 10 bases, with 24 bases between them. CDR3 region: CASSNIPGGAIGSPLHF. The CDR3 DNA is TGTGCCAGCAGCAACATACCGGGGGGCGCCATCGGGTCACCCCTCCACTTT.

This clonotype showed up many times. This rearrangement joins TRBV5-4 to TRBJ1-2; D is undetermined. The CDR3 runs 15 residues. The V end lost 3 bases, the J end lost 1 base, and 13 bases lay between the germline ends. Germline loops: CDR1 SGHNT, CDR2 YYREEE (reference sequence). CDR3 residues: CASSSPSEVNYGYTF. In DNA, the CDR3 is TGTGCCAGCAGCTCCCCCTCTGAAGTTAACTATGGCTACACCTTC.

This clonotype was observed at least ten times. This chain connects TRBV6-5 to TRBJ2-7; 10 positions match TRBD2. This CDR3 comprises 15 residues. Germline CDR1 reads MNHEY; CDR2 reads SVGAGI. V lost 0 bases and J lost 4; bases outside the gene matches: 3. CDR3 in amino acids: CASSYSAGGGYEQYF. DNA for the CDR3: TGTGCCAGCAGTTACTCAGCGGGGGGGGGGTACGAGCAGTACTTC.

This clonotype was counted ten times or more. The DNA of the CDR3 is TGTGCCAGCAGTGGCCGGGGGGGGGGCACAGATACGCAGTATTTT. Residues: CASSGRGGGTDTQYF. The chain links TRBV2 to TRBJ2-3, with 8 bases matching TRBD2. The junction had 4 bases not matched to a gene; V was cut back by 4 bases and J by 1 base. The CDR3 length is 15 residues. Germline assignment: CDR1 SNHLY and CDR2 FYNNEI.

The sample holds many counts of this clonotype. A read error may account for a junction end that differs from germline. The chain employs TRBV3-1 and TRBJ1-1; a weak D match, TRBD1 (5 bases). Germline CDR1 and CDR2: LGHDT and YNNKEL (reference sequence). The CDR3 totals 14 residues. The CDR3 DNA reads TGTGCCAGCAGCCAAGACGGGGGGGAACTCCCCGGGCTCTTT. Translating gives CASSQDGGELPGLF.

This clonotype was seen repeatedly, ten times or more. In nucleotides, the CDR3 is TGCAGTGCTTCCACCCTCAAGATCAGGCAGAACACTGAAGCTTTCTTT. This sequence encodes CSASTLKIRQNTEAFF. The gene calls are TRBV20-1 and TRBJ1-1; D is ambiguous. The germline V gene encodes CDR1 DFQATT and CDR2 SNEGSKA (reference sequence). Deletions cut 5 bases from V and 1 base from J, with 20 bases between. The CDR3 extends over 16 amino acids.

This clonotype appeared many times. This chain connects TRBV20-1 to TRBJ1-1; D is undetermined. The germline CDR1 and CDR2 sequences are DFQATT and SNEGSKA (reference sequence). Trimming cost V 5 bases and J 0 bases, with 19 bases left between them. CDR3 length: 16 residues. The DNA of the CDR3 is TGCAGTGCTCTGAGGAGGGTAGGGAGAATGAACACTGAAGCTTTCTTT. Its protein product is CSALRRVGRMNTEAFF.